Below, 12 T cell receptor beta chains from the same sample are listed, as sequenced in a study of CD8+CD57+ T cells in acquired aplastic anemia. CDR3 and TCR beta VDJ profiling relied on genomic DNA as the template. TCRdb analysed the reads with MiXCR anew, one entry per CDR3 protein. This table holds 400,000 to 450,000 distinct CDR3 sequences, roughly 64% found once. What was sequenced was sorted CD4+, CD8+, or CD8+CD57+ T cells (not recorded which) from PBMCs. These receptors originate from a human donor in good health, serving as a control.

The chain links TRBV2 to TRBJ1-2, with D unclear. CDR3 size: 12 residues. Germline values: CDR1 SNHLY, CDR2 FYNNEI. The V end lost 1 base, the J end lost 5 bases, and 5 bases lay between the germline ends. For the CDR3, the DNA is TGTGCCAGCAGTGAAGAAGGATATGGCTACACCTTC. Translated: CASSEEGYGYTF.

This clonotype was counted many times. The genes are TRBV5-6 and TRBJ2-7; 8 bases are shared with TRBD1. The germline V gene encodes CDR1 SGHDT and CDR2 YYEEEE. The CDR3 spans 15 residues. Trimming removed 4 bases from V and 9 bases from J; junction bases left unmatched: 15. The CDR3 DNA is TGTGCCAGCAGCGATAAAGGACAGGGATGGTTAATGCAGTACTTC. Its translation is CASSDKGQGWLMQYF.

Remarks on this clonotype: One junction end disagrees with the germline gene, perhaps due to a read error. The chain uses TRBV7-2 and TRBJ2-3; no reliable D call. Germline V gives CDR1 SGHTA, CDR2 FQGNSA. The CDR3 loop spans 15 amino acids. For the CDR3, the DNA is TGTGCCAGCAGCCAAAGGCCAGGTAGGAGAAATACACAGTATTTT. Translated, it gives CASSQRPGRRNTQYF.

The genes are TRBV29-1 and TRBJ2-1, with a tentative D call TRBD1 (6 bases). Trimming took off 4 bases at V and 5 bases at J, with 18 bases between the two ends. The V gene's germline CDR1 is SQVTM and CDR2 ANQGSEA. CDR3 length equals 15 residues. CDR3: CSVGVGRGYDNEQFF. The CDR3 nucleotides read TGCAGCGTTGGTGTCGGCAGGGGATACGACAATGAGCAGTTCTTC.

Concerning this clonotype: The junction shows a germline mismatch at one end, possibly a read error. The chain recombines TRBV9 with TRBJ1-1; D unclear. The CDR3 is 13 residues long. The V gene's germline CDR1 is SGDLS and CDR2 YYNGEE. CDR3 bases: TGTGCCAGCAGCTTATTCCGCGGCACTGTAGCTTTCTTT. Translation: CASSLFRGTVAFF. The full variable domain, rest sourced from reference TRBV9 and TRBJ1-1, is DSGVTQTPKHLITATGQRVTLRCSPRSGDLSVYWYQQSLDQGLQFLIQYYNGEERAKGNILERFSAQQFPDLHSELNLSSLELGDSALYFCASSLFRGTVAFFGQGTRLTVV.

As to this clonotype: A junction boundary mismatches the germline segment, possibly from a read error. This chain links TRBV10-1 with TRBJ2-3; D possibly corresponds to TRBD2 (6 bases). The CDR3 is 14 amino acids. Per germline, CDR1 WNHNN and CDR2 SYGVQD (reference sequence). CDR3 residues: CASSIDPSADTQYF. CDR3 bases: TGTGCCAGCAGCATAGACCCTAGCGCAGATACGCAGTATTTT.

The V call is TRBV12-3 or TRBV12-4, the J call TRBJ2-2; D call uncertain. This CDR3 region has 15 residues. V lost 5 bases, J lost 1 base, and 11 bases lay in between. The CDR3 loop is CASSPEAGNTGELFF. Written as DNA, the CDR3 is TGTGCCAGCAGTCCAGAGGCAGGGAACACCGGGGAGCTGTTTTTT.

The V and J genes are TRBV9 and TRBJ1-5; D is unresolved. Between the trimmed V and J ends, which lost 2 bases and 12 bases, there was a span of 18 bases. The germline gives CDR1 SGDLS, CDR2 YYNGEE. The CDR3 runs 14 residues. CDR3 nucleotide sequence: TGTGCCAGCAGCGTTCACAGCACCGAGGCCAACCAGCATTTT. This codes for CASSVHSTEANQHF.

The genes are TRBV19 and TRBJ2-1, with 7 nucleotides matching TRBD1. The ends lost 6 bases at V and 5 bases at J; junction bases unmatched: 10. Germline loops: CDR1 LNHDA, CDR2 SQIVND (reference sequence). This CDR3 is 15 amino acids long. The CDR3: CASRRQGGGNNEQFF. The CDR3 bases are TGTGCCAGTAGGCGACAGGGCGGTGGAAACAATGAGCAGTTCTTC.

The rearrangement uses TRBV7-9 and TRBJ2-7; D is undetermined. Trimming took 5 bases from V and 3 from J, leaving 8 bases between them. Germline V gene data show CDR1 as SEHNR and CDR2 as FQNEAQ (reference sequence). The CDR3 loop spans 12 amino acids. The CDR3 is CASSPDFYEQYF. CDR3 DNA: TGTGCCAGCAGCCCAGACTTCTACGAGCAGTACTTC.

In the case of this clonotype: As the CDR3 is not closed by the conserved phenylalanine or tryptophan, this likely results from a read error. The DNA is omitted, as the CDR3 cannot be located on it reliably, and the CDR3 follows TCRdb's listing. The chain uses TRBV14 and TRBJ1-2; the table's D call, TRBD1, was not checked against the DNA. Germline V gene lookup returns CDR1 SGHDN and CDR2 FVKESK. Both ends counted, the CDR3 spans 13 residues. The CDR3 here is CASSPDRVYGNSV.

CDR3 bases: TGTGCCAGCAGAAGGACAGAGGATAATTTGCCCCTCCACTTT. It is translated as CASRRTEDNLPLHF. The rearrangement uses TRBV7-3 and TRBJ1-6, with D possibly TRBD1 on 6 matching bases. V shed 6 bases and J shed 13 bases, with 19 bases lying between them. The CDR3 consists of 14 residues. Per germline, CDR1 SGHTA and CDR2 FQGTGA.